This T cell receptor (beta chain) emerged from a study of early T cells in non-severe SARS-CoV-2 infection. In the study overall: Bulk RNA taken from unsorted whole blood was sequenced, leaving chains unpaired.

CDR1 is ENHRY, CDR2 SYGVKD, per germline. The length of the CDR3 is 13 residues. The V and J ends lost 4 bases and 4 bases respectively, with 10 bases between them. From the 5' RACE reads, TCRdb called clonotypes with MiXCR, one entry per CDR3 protein. The table shows some 66,000 distinct CDR3 sequences, with 13% occurring only once. The receptor's source is an adult who was a healthcare worker with PCR-confirmed SARS-CoV-2 infection or an uninfected control (not recorded which). The chain is built from TRBV10-3 and TRBJ1-2, with unresolved D. Input material: whole blood. The CDR3 DNA reads TGTGCCATCAGTGTTTCAGCTTCCTATGGCTACACCTTC. It translates to CAISVSASYGYTF.